Listed below are T cell receptor beta chains from one sample, sequenced in a study of blood T cell repertoires in COVID-19. Profiled with immunoSEQ multiplex PCR; TCRdb holds only in-frame clones, not every one. The sample includes tens of thousands of clones, 91% seen only once; the top ten take around 14%. Material: peripheral blood. Source of these receptors: a human donor with active COVID-19. The donor label of this sample is uncertain. Both conserved end residues are part of each CDR3. A D gene is named only where the DNA matches it firmly. Where a row states a size, it is once, few, many or the class of an expanded clone; other rows omit it.

TRBV6-5	.	TRBJ1-1	TRBD1	13	TGTGCCAGCAGGTACAGGGGTGGCGCTGAAGCTTTCTTT	CASRYRGGAEAFF
TRBV11-3	.	TRBJ2-1	TRBD2	15	TGTGCCAGCAGCTTAGAGGGACTAGCAAACAATGAGCAGTTCTTC	CASSLEGLANNEQFF
TRBV28	.	TRBJ1-2	.	12	TGTGCCAGCAACGGGCAGGGCGCTGGCTACACCTTC	CASNGQGAGYTF
TRBV7-2	.	TRBJ1-2	TRBD1	12	TGTGCCAGCAGCTATGGGACAGCCGGCTACACCTTC	CASSYGTAGYTF
TRBV6-2/TRBV6-3	.	TRBJ1-3	.	17	TGTGCCAGCAGTTACTCGAGCGGGGGAAGCTCTGGAAACACCATATATTTT	CASSYSSGGSSGNTIYF
TRBV5-4	once	TRBJ2-1	TRBD1	13	TGTGCCAGCAGCTCGGACAGGGGCAATGAGCAGTTCTTC	CASSSDRGNEQFF
TRBV6-1	.	TRBJ1-5	.	13	TGTGCCAGCAGTGAGGGGGGTTATCAGCCCCAGCATTTT	CASSEGGYQPQHF
TRBV19	.	TRBJ2-1	TRBD2	14	TGTGCCAGCGCTAGCGGGAGCTCCTACAATGAGCAGTTCTTC	CASASGSSYNEQFF
TRBV6-5	.	TRBJ1-3	TRBD1	15	TGTGCCAGCAGGCATGACAGGGTCTCTGGAAACACCATATATTTT	CASRHDRVSGNTIYF
TRBV5-1	.	TRBJ2-1	.	15	TGCGCCAGCAGCCGTCCCGAAGAAAGCGCCAATGAGCAGTTCTTC	CASSRPEESANEQFF
TRBV7-9	.	TRBJ2-5	TRBD2	15	TGTGCCAGCAGGCGACTAGCGGGAGTTGCAGAGACCCAGTACTTC	CASRRLAGVAETQYF
TRBV6-2/TRBV6-3	.	TRBJ2-3	.	12	TGTGCCAGCAGTTCCCACACAGATACGCAGTATTTT	CASSSHTDTQYF
TRBV30	.	TRBJ2-7	TRBD1	14	TGTGCCTGGAGTTCCGGGACAGGGGGCCGCGAGCAGTACTTC	CAWSSGTGGREQYF
TRBV24-1	.	TRBJ2-2	.	14	TGTGCCACCAGTGATTTGAGGGGCACCGGGGAGCTGTTTTTT	CATSDLRGTGELFF
TRBV5-4	.	TRBJ2-1	TRBD2	15	TGTGCCAGCAGGCCCGGGACTAGCGTACTCAATGAGCAGTTCTTC	CASRPGTSVLNEQFF
TRBV2	.	TRBJ2-5	TRBD2	15	TGTGCCAGCAGTCCCATAGCGGGGAGGCAAGAGACCCAGTACTTC	CASSPIAGRQETQYF
TRBV28	.	TRBJ2-6	TRBD2	16	TGTGCCAGCAGTTTAGACGGGAGGGCTGGGGCCAACGTCCTGACTTTC	CASSLDGRAGANVLTF
TRBV7-2	.	TRBJ2-7	.	15	TGTGCCAGCAGCTTAGCTAGCCGCCTAATCTACGAGCAGTACTTC	CASSLASRLIYEQYF
TRBV5-8	.	TRBJ2-3	TRBD1	13	TGTGCCAGCAGCACGGGACAGGGGGATACGCAGTATTTT	CASSTGQGDTQYF
TRBV12-5	.	TRBJ2-1	TRBD2	21	TGTGCTAGTGGTTTGGTCCGGGGGACTAGCGGTCCTAGAAACTCCTACAATGAGCAGTTCTTC	CASGLVRGTSGPRNSYNEQFF
TRBV3-1/TRBV3-2	.	TRBJ1-6	.	13	TGTGCCAGCAGCCCAACTTTTAATTCACCCCTCCACTTT	CASSPTFNSPLHF
TRBV9	.	TRBJ2-1	.	16	TGTGCCAGCAGCGTAAGAGGCGGGGAGTTGGGCGATGAGCAGTTCTTC	CASSVRGGELGDEQFF
TRBV18	once	TRBJ2-5	TRBD1	13	TGTGCCAGCTCACCCCGACAGGGACAGACCCAGTACTTC	CASSPRQGQTQYF
TRBV5-5	once	TRBJ1-5	TRBD1	15	TGTGCCAGCAGCTTAAGTGACAGGGCCAATCAGCCCCAGCATTTT	CASSLSDRANQPQHF